This entry describes one T cell receptor beta chain. The antigen is not known. The PCR used 60 Vbeta and 13 Jbeta primers. In the authors' workflow: A later analysis tallied 87 million or so unique TCR beta chains, about 11 million of them shared. Here immunoSEQ multiplex PCR was the method, and the copy in TCRdb shows in-frame clones only, minus some. V, J and clone size are taken as reported in that table, and D and trimming were inferred from the DNA itself. The sample shows 150,000 to 200,000 clones, roughly 78% of them seen only once. The record originates from a study of cytomegalovirus exposure and HLA in healthy donors. Findings and limits, study-wide: Most TCR sequences were uncommon, yet certain public TCRs appeared in many donors.

The sequencing input was PBMCs. The clonotype comes from a woman in her thirties in good health and CMV-seropositive.

The CDR3 nucleotides are TGCGCCAGCAGCCCCCGGAGGTGGGGGGGCCACGAGCAGTACTTC. Protein: CASSPRRWGGHEQYF. This sequence joins TRBV4-3 and TRBJ2-7; possible D gene TRBD2, 7 bases. V was pared by 4 bases and J by 5 bases, with 18 bases between. The CDR3 spans 15 residues. Germline V lookup: CDR1 LGHNA, CDR2 YSLEER.